This TCR beta chain was profiled in a study of regulatory T cells in long-lasting Graves disease (dated by TCRdb to 2020 to 2023). Context from the whole study: To count as having persistent Graves' disease, a patient had to have received antithyroid drug treatment for over 5 years with TSH receptor autoantibodies remaining persistently positive. Peripheral blood TCR sequencing and RNA sequencing compared persistent Graves' disease patients with newly diagnosed Graves' disease patients. A total of roughly 35 samples underwent TCR sequencing, from around 13 patients with persistent Graves' disease and roughly 20 patients with newly diagnosed Graves' disease. Persistent Graves' disease patients in the clinical cohort had taken antithyroid drugs for approximately ten years on average. The study was conducted in China and was registered as a clinical trial. The paper's findings and limits, for the study overall: Compared with newly diagnosed patients, persistent Graves' disease patients had lower TCR Shannon entropy and fewer highly expanded clones, which suggests clonal expansion. Sequencing and analysis were restricted to the TCR beta chain. The authors acknowledged the small sample size as a limitation that may reduce accuracy. Persistent patients shared more public clonotypes among themselves (around 3,000) than newly diagnosed patients did (nearly 1,000). The study examined only peripheral blood because the primary lesion, thyroid tissue, could not be accessed.

The time point label, as the study defines it: persistent/refractory GD, antithyroid drugs over 5 years with positive TRAb. For both TCR sequencing and RNA sequencing, RNA was extracted from PBMCs using TRIzol. Graves' disease was diagnosed according to American Thyroid Association guidelines. Recruitment of patients was carried out at an endocrinology department in Xi'an, China. From each patient, roughly 9 milliliters of peripheral blood was collected into an EDTA anticoagulant tube. Ficoll Paque Plus density gradient separation was used to isolate PBMCs, and no additional T cell sorting was done. An Agilent 2100 Bioanalyzer and agarose gel were used to assess RNA quality, and a NanoDrop 2000 was used to measure RNA concentration. With regard to this clonotype: What antigen it recognizes has not been identified. No base-level quality is on record; no much larger clone is a single base apart.

Library preparation employed multiplex PCR. TCRdb lists the instrument as Illumina HiSeq 4000. TCR beta libraries were built with iRepertoire HTBI primers and Arm-PCR amplification of CDR3 regions. PCR products were gel purified before sequencing. Processing in the source paper ran as follows. Gene usage analysis of CDR3 amino acid clonotypes used the 55 to 65 TRBV and some 13 TRBJ segments found across samples. Filtered high-quality paired reads were merged into contigs using COPE and FqMerger. Contigs were aligned with BLAST to IMGT TRBV, TRBD and TRBJ reference genes, and CDR3 was defined per IMGT. Any clonotype with a frequency above 0.1% was classified as a highly expanded clone. Shannon entropy was used to measure repertoire diversity, and the Gini coefficient was used to measure V-J evenness. A clonotype found in more than one individual was treated as public. The raw public data were reprocessed by TCRdb itself: fastp quality trimming at Q25, MiXCR clonotype calling, in-frame beta chains only. Every distinct CDR3 protein forms one entry, paired with its most common genes and DNA. TCRdb, rather than the study authors, made the V and J calls. The sample has 300,000 to 350,000 distinct CDR3 sequences on record, 15% to 20% of them singletons. 29% of the sample comes from the top ten.

The source of this sequence is a female donor with Graves disease. The source material was peripheral blood mononuclear cells (PBMCs), sampled when the disease was refractory, from a patient treated with antithyroid drugs.

CDR3 protein: CASSSRQTAQAFF. In nucleotides, the sequence is TGTGCCAGCAGCTCAAGACAGACAGCACAAGCTTTCTTT. This chain joins TRBV7-2 to TRBJ1-1; the D gene is perhaps TRBD1, on 5 matching bases. From cysteine to phenylalanine, the CDR3 is 13 amino acids long. Only the CDR3 DNA stays, 39 bases, in frame from base 1. CDR1 SGHTA and CDR2 FQGNSA are derived from the germline V gene. V loses 4 bases, J loses 9 bases, and the germline ends lie 15 bases apart.